Listed here are 24 T cell receptor beta chains from one sample, sequenced in a study of blood T cell repertoires in COVID-19. Sequenced by immunoSEQ multiplex PCR; TCRdb stores in-frame clones only, minus some. In the table there are under 200,000 clones, roughly 90% of which are singletons. Sample: peripheral blood. The receptors derive from a man between 50 and 59 years old with acute or convalescent COVID-19.

J is TRBJ1-2 and V is TRBV5-1; D is undetermined. In germline, CDR1 is SGHRS, CDR2 YFSETQ. Trimming cost V 3 bases and J 8 bases, with 11 bases left between them. The CDR3 is 12 residues long. As DNA, the CDR3 is TGCGCCAGCAGCTGGGCGGAGGGAGGCTACACCTTC. This translates into CASSWAEGGYTF.

This clone was counted a few times. Written as DNA, the CDR3 is TGTGCCAGCAGTGAGCAGGGGGGCGAGATCGGGGAGCTGTTTTTT. Translating gives CASSEQGGEIGELFF. This chain uses TRBV2 with TRBJ2-2; tentative D call: TRBD1 (7 bases). This CDR3 comprises 15 residues. Per the germline V gene, CDR1 is SNHLY and CDR2 is FYNNEI. V lost 3 bases, J lost 7 bases, and 15 bases lay in between.

J is TRBJ1-5 and V is TRBV18; D is uncertain. This CDR3 region has 13 residues. The ends were cut back, 4 bases at V and 6 bases at J, with 10 bases in the middle. Germline CDR1 reads KGHSH; CDR2 reads LQKENI. The CDR3 DNA sequence: TGTGCCAGCTCACGCGGGGATGCTCAGCCCCAGCATTTT. This gives the protein CASSRGDAQPQHF.

V is TRBV30 and J is TRBJ2-6, with D possibly TRBD1 on 5 matching bases. Germline assignment: CDR1 GTSNPN and CDR2 SVGIG (reference sequence). CDR3 length: 15 amino acids. Trimming took 2 bases from V and 4 from J, leaving 12 bases between them. The CDR3 is CAWSPQGGGANVLTF. DNA of the CDR3: TGTGCCTGGAGTCCTCAGGGTGGAGGGGCCAACGTCCTGACTTTC.

This chain links TRBV28 with TRBJ2-7; the match to TRBD2 covers 9 bases. The CDR3 runs 13 residues. The germline V gene has CDR1 MDHEN and CDR2 SYDVKM. Trimming at V came to 8 bases and at J to 3 bases, leaving 5 bases not matched to a gene. In DNA, the CDR3 is TGTGCCAGCTTTAGCGGGAGTATCTACGAGCAGTACTTC. Its translation is CASFSGSIYEQYF.

This chain joins TRBV7-2 and TRBJ1-5; D gene uncertain. Germline loops: CDR1 SGHTA, CDR2 FQGNSA. Between the trimmed V and J ends, which lost 1 base and 8 bases, there was a span of 24 bases. The CDR3 extends over 18 amino acids. CDR3 sequence: CASSLDEAGRGSSKPQHF. CDR3 nucleotides: TGTGCCAGCAGCTTAGATGAGGCGGGTCGGGGATCGAGTAAGCCCCAGCATTTT.

This chain joins TRBV5-6 and TRBJ1-4; 10 nucleotides match TRBD1. Germline CDR1 is SGHDT and CDR2 is YYEEEE. J gave up 8 bases and V 4 bases, and 8 bases lay outside the gene matches. The CDR3 has 15 amino acids. CDR3 in amino acids: CASSPRGQGREKLFF. CDR3 DNA: TGTGCCAGCAGCCCCCGGGGACAGGGGCGGGAAAAACTGTTTTTT. The whole variable domain, filled in from reference TRBV5-6 and TRBJ1-4, reads DAGVTQSPTHLIKTRGQQVTLRCSPKSGHDTVSWYQQALGQGPQFIFQYYEEEERQRGNFPDRFSGHQFPNYSSELNVNALLLGDSALYLCASSPRGQGREKLFFGSGTQLSVL.

The V call is TRBV19, the J call TRBJ2-5; 12 bases fit TRBD2. J gave up 7 bases and V 6 bases, and 9 bases lay outside the gene matches. The CDR3 is 15 residues long. Germline-derived CDR1 and CDR2 are LNHDA and SQIVND (reference sequence). The CDR3 coding sequence is TGTGCCAGTAGCCCCCCTAGCGGGAGGGTCGTGACCCAGTACTTC. Its translation: CASSPPSGRVVTQYF.

The chain combines TRBV4-3 with TRBJ2-5; D remains ambiguous. Trimming took 0 bases from V and 1 from J, leaving 9 bases between them. This CDR3 spans 15 amino acids. Germline V gives CDR1 LGHNA, CDR2 YSLEER. In nucleotides, the CDR3 is TGCGCCAGCAGCCAAGATTTGGCCCGCCAAGAGACCCAGTACTTC. Amino acid sequence: CASSQDLARQETQYF.

This clone occurred once. The chain couples TRBV5-4 to TRBJ1-1; 8 bases are shared with TRBD1. This CDR3 spans 14 amino acids. CDR1 and CDR2 (germline): SGHNT, YYREEE (reference sequence). V shed 3 bases and J 3 bases; nucleotides not matched to a gene: 4. The CDR3 spells CASSSQGGHTEAFF. The CDR3 DNA reads TGTGCCAGCAGCTCACAGGGGGGGCACACTGAAGCTTTCTTT.

The sample holds one count of this clone. This chain links TRBV7-8 with TRBJ2-3; 8 bases are shared with TRBD2. The CDR3 contains 17 residues. Trimming at V came to 5 bases and at J to 3 bases, leaving 13 bases not matched to a gene. The germline gives CDR1 SGHVS, CDR2 FQNEAQ. Written as DNA, the CDR3 is TGTGCCAGCAGCCCCAGCCAAGCGGGAGAGATAACAGATACGCAGTATTTT. It is translated as CASSPSQAGEITDTQYF.

The V gene is TRBV9, the J gene TRBJ2-3; 11 bases are a match to TRBD1. After removal of 4 bases from V and 2 bases from J, the junction contained 6 bases not matched to a gene. CDR1 is SGDLS, CDR2 YYNGEE, per germline. There are 16 residues in the CDR3. DNA of the CDR3: TGTGCCAGCAGCATTGGACAGGGGGCTCACACAGATACGCAGTATTTT. Its protein product is CASSIGQGAHTDTQYF.

J is TRBJ2-5 and V is TRBV6-1; 8 bases line up with TRBD1. The CDR3 consists of 16 residues. The germline V gene encodes CDR1 MNHNS and CDR2 SASEGT. Losses at the gene ends were 2 bases for V and 4 bases for J; bases not matched to a gene: 9. CDR3 DNA sequence: TGTGCCAGCAGTGAAAGAAGCCAGGGGGCTGGAGAGACCCAGTACTTC. Translating it yields CASSERSQGAGETQYF.

Comments on this clone: In the same sample, other DNA sequences code for this CDR3. The chain is built from TRBV9 and TRBJ2-1; 7 bases align to TRBD2. Per the germline V gene, CDR1 is SGDLS and CDR2 is YYNGEE. The CDR3 totals 15 residues. V trimming: 0 bases; J trimming: 2 bases; junction bases outside the gene matches: 2. The CDR3 sequence is CASSVGGGAYNEQFF. The CDR3 region has the DNA TGTGCCAGCAGCGTAGGCGGGGGAGCCTACAATGAGCAGTTCTTC.

The V call is TRBV27, the J call TRBJ1-5, with 8 nucleotides matching TRBD1. Germline V gene lookup returns CDR1 MNHEY and CDR2 SMNVEV (reference sequence). After removal of 5 bases from V and 1 base from J, the junction contained 4 bases not matched to a gene. The CDR3 loop spans 15 amino acids. The CDR3 spells CASSPWTGSNQPQHF. In DNA form, the CDR3 reads TGTGCCAGCAGTCCTTGGACAGGGAGCAATCAGCCCCAGCATTTT.

The chain joins TRBV5-4 to TRBJ2-3; 10 bases fit TRBD2. This CDR3 contains 17 residues. Germline V gene sequence: CDR1 SGHNT, CDR2 YYREEE (reference sequence). V lost 2 bases, J lost 3 bases, and 9 bases stayed unmatched. The CDR3 DNA reads as TGTGCCAGCAGCTTCACTCCCCTAGCGGGGGAAACAGATACGCAGTATTTT. This codes for CASSFTPLAGETDTQYF.

The CDR3 spells CASSKESSGGSETQYF. As DNA, the CDR3 is TGTGCCAGCAGTAAAGAGTCTAGCGGGGGGTCGGAGACCCAGTACTTC. This chain links TRBV27 with TRBJ2-5, with 11 bases that match TRBD2. This CDR3 has 16 residues. V was clipped by 5 bases and J by 5 bases; unmatched bases: 10. Germline V gene sequence: CDR1 MNHEY, CDR2 SMNVEV (reference sequence).

The rearrangement uses TRBV12-5 and TRBJ2-1; 7 positions agree with TRBD1. The CDR3 contains 14 residues. Trimming cost V 4 bases and J 2 bases; bases outside gene matches: 2. The V gene's germline CDR1 is LGHNT and CDR2 FRNRAP. In DNA form, the CDR3 reads TGTGCTAGTGGTTGGGGGACAGCCTACAATGAGCAGTTCTTC. This encodes CASGWGTAYNEQFF. Full variable domain (rest looked up from reference TRBV12-5 and TRBJ2-1): DARVTQTPRHKVTEMGQEVTMRCQPILGHNTVFWYRQTMMQGLELLAYFRNRAPLDDSGMPKDRFSAEMPDATLATLKIQPSEPRDSAVYFCASGWGTAYNEQFFGPGTRLTVL.

This clone was seen a single time. J is TRBJ1-6 and V is TRBV10-3, with 11 bases fitting TRBD1. The CDR3 has 15 residues. Per the germline V gene, CDR1 is ENHRY and CDR2 is SYGVKD. With V trimmed by 10 bases and J by 11 bases, 13 bases remained unmatched. The CDR3 nucleotides read TGTGCCACCGATCGGTGGGGGACAGGGGGAGCACCCCTCCACTTT. Residues: CATDRWGTGGAPLHF.

V usage is TRBV30 and J usage is TRBJ2-1; perhaps TRBD1 as D (6 bases). Looked up from germline, CDR1 is GTSNPN and CDR2 is SVGIG (reference sequence). This CDR3 region has 13 residues. Trimming removed 2 bases from V and 3 bases from J, with 8 bases in between. The CDR3 region has the DNA TGTGCCTGGAGTAAGGGGGACTACAATGAGCAGTTCTTC. Translating it yields CAWSKGDYNEQFF.

V gene TRBV6-2 or TRBV6-3 combines with J gene TRBJ1-2, with TRBD1 identical over 7 bases. V gave up 2 bases and J gave up 3 bases; unmatched junction bases: 3. CDR1 is MNHEY and CDR2 is SVGEGT in the germline V gene. The CDR3 has 14 amino acids. The CDR3 spells CASSYDREDYGYTF. CDR3 bases: TGTGCCAGCAGTTACGACAGGGAGGACTATGGCTACACCTTC.

This sequence joins TRBV7-9 and TRBJ2-2; 11 nucleotides match TRBD2. The V gene end was trimmed by 5 bases and the J gene end by 8 bases; junction bases not matched to a gene: 4. The CDR3 runs 14 residues. Germline V gene data show CDR1 as SEHNR and CDR2 as FQNEAQ (reference sequence). The CDR3 is CASSQWTSGGELFF. The CDR3 coding sequence is TGTGCCAGCAGCCAATGGACTAGCGGGGGGGAGCTGTTTTTT.

The gene calls are TRBV4-2 and TRBJ2-7, with 7 positions matching TRBD1. After removal of 4 bases from V and 4 bases from J, the junction contained 4 bases not matched to a gene. Looked up from germline, CDR1 is LGHNA and CDR2 is YNFKEQ. The CDR3 length is 13 residues. The chain's CDR3 is CASSRPGQYEQYF. The CDR3 bases are TGTGCCAGCAGCCGGCCGGGACAGTACGAGCAGTACTTC.

The chain recombines TRBV2 with TRBJ1-2; no reliable D call. Germline CDR1 and CDR2: SNHLY and FYNNEI. The CDR3 has 14 amino acids. V was shortened by 3 bases and J by 4 bases, with 12 bases between the two germline ends. In DNA form, the CDR3 reads TGTGCCAGCAGTGATAACAGCCTGGGCTATGGCTACACCTTC. Protein product: CASSDNSLGYGYTF.